This TCR beta chain appears in the sequencing data of a study of T cell changes during pregnancy in multiple sclerosis. This clone was seen only once. Unmatched junction bases numbered 2, after V lost 0 bases and J lost 0 bases. The germline gives CDR1 SGHRS, CDR2 YFSETQ. This CDR3 is built from 17 residues. Method: immunoSEQ multiplex PCR; TCRdb's copy keeps in-frame clones and lacks some. This sample has roughly 100,000 clones; about 90% occur once, and the top ten carry more than 0.85%. The chain links TRBV5-1 to TRBJ2-1; 11 nucleotides align to TRBD1. The material sequenced was peripheral blood, taken after pregnancy. This clonotype was sampled from a female donor with multiple sclerosis, enrolled in a pregnancy study. CDR3 loop: CASSLAGTGGSYNEQFF. The CDR3 DNA is TGCGCCAGCAGCTTGGCAGGGACAGGGGGCTCCTACAATGAGCAGTTCTTC.